This T cell receptor (beta chain) is from a study of early T cells in non-severe SARS-CoV-2 infection. The TCR library protocol was used to attach unique molecular identifiers. These identifiers were attached to individual cDNA molecules. TCRdb reprocessed the 5' RACE reads with MiXCR, giving one entry per CDR3 protein. This sample has approximately 46,000 distinct CDR3 sequences, with under 30% found just once. The V and J ends lost 5 bases and 6 bases, in that order; junction bases with no gene match: 4. Germline loops: CDR1 DFQATT, CDR2 SNEGSKA (reference sequence). The length of the CDR3 is 12 residues.

This clonotype was sampled from an adult who was a healthcare worker with PCR-confirmed SARS-CoV-2 infection or an uninfected control (not recorded which). The V and J genes are TRBV20-1 and TRBJ1-2; 9 nucleotides agree with TRBD1. The material was whole blood, obtained at baseline. The chain's CDR3 is CSASGQGHGYTF. For the CDR3, the DNA is TGCAGTGCTTCGGGACAGGGCCATGGCTACACCTTC.